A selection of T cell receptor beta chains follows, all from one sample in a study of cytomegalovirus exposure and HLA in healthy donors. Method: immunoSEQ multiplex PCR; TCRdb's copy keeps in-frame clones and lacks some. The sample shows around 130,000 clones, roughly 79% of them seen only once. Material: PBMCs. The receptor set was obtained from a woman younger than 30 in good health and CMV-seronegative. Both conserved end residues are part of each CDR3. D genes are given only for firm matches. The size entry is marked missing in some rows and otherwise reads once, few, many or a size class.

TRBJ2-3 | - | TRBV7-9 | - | CASSYNTDTQYF | TGTGCCAGCAGCTATAACACAGATACGCAGTATTTT
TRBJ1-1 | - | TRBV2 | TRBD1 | CASIRQGGTEAFF | TGTGCCAGCATTCGACAGGGTGGGACTGAAGCTTTCTTT
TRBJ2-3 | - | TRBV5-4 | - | CASSFGLGQYF | TGTGCCAGCAGCTTTGGACTGGGGCAGTATTTT
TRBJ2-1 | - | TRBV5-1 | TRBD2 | CASSAGGSSYNEQFF | TGCGCCAGCAGCGCGGGAGGGAGCTCCTACAATGAGCAGTTCTTC
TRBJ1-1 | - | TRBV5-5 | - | CASSLAQRDTEAFF | TGTGCCAGCAGCTTGGCACAACGGGACACTGAAGCTTTCTTT
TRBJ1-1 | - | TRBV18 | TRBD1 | CASSPTGEWWRTEAFF | TGTGCCAGCTCACCAACAGGGGAGTGGTGGAGGACTGAAGCTTTCTTT
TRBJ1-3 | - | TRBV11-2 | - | CASSLDSSSGNTIYF | TGTGCCAGCAGCTTAGACTCCAGCTCTGGAAACACCATATATTTT
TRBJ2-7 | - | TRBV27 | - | CASSLFRTSYEQYF | TGTGCCAGCAGTTTATTCCGGACTTCCTACGAGCAGTACTTC
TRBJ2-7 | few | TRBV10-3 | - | CASRDNFYEQYF | TGTGCCAGCCGGGACAACTTCTACGAGCAGTACTTC
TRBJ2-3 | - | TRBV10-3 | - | CAISVNGRGADTQYF | TGTGCCATCAGTGTCAACGGGAGAGGTGCAGATACGCAGTATTTT
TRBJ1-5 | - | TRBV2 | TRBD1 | CASSGGQGAFQPQHF | TGTGCCAGCAGTGGGGGGCAGGGGGCTTTTCAGCCCCAGCATTTT
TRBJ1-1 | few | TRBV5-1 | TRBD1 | CASSLGTGTSGGTEAFF | TGCGCCAGCAGCCTCGGGACAGGGACTTCCGGGGGTACTGAAGCTTTCTTT
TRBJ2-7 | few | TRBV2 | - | CASVETYEQYF | TGTGCCAGCGTCGAGACCTACGAGCAGTACTTC
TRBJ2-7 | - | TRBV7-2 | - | CASSLAAIPYEQYF | TGTGCCAGCAGCTTGGCGGCAATCCCCTACGAGCAGTACTTC
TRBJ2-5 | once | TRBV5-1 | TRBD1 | CASSGTGGLGRETQYF | TGCGCCAGCAGCGGGACAGGGGGTCTTGGGCGAGAGACCCAGTACTTC
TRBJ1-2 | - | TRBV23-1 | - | CASSQRKADGYTF | TGCGCCAGCAGTCAAAGGAAGGCGGATGGCTACACCTTC
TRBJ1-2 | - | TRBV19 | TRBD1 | CASSIGTGLALYGYTF | TGTGCCAGTAGTATAGGGACAGGGTTGGCACTGTATGGCTACACCTTC
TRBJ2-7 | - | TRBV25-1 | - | CASSEFSGAPKQYF | TGTGCCAGCAGTGAATTCAGCGGAGCCCCAAAGCAGTACTTC
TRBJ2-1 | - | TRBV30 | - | CAWSVWRVHEQFF | TGTGCCTGGAGTGTATGGAGGGTTCATGAGCAGTTCTTC
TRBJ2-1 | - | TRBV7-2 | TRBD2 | CASSLAGTSAYNEQFF | TGTGCCAGCAGCTTAGCAGGGACTAGTGCTTACAATGAGCAGTTCTTC
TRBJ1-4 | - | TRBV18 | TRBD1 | CASSPRDSNEKLFF | TGTGCCAGCTCACCCCGGGACAGTAATGAAAAACTGTTTTTT
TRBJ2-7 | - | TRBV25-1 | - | CASSHTGDWEQYF | TGTGCCAGCAGCCACACGGGAGATTGGGAGCAGTACTTC
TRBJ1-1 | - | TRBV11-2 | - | CASSLMGPNTEAFF | TGTGCCAGCAGCTTAATGGGGCCCAACACTGAAGCTTTCTTT
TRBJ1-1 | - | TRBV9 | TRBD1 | CASSVDRETEAFF | TGTGCCAGCAGCGTTGACAGGGAAACTGAAGCTTTCTTT
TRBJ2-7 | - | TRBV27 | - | CASSSSLETHEQYF | TGTGCCAGCAGTTCGTCACTAGAAACCCACGAGCAGTACTTC
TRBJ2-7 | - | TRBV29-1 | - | CSVGNTYEQYF | TGCAGCGTCGGGAACACCTACGAGCAGTACTTC
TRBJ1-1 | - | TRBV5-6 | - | CASSWAAPNLNTEAFF | TGTGCCAGCAGCTGGGCAGCTCCGAATTTGAACACTGAAGCTTTCTTT
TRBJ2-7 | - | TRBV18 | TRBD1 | CASSRAGTGGGEQYF | TGTGCCAGCTCGCGCGCCGGGACAGGGGGCGGCGAGCAGTACTTC
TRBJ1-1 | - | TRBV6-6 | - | CASSYAGNSEAFF | TGTGCCAGCAGTTATGCAGGGAACTCTGAAGCTTTCTTT
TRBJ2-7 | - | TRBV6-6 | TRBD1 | CASSSGTGYEQYF | TGTGCCAGCAGTTCCGGGACAGGGTACGAGCAGTACTTC
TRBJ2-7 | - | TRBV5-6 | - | CASTDRKRKSYEQYF | TGTGCCAGCACCGATCGAAAGCGGAAATCCTACGAGCAGTACTTC
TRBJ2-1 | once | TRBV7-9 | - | CASSSLALGYNEQFF | TGTGCCAGCAGCTCACTAGCTTTGGGTTACAATGAGCAGTTCTTC